This TCR beta chain was recorded in a study of graft-versus-host responses after intestinal transplantation. The study, taken as a whole, reports: Analysis identified GvH clones in recipient marrow, with some appearing first in ileum or blood.

The V gene's germline CDR1 is MGHRA and CDR2 YSYEKL. V lost 0 bases and J lost 12; bases outside the gene matches: 8. The CDR3 length is 13 residues. Remarks on this clone: Its antigen is currently unknown.

The protocol was immunoSEQ multiplex PCR, while the TCRdb copy is restricted to in-frame clones and leaves out a portion. This table holds tens of thousands of clones, around 89% found once. The V and J genes are TRBV4-1 and TRBJ2-7; TRBD1 matches 7 bases. The source is a human donor who received an intestinal transplant. The specimen comprised unstimulated CD8+ T cells sorted from spleen or lymph node cells, sampled before intestinal transplant. This CDR3 is CASSQEKGAEAYF. CDR3 DNA sequence: TGCGCCAGCAGCCAAGAGAAGGGGGCAGAGGCGTACTTC.